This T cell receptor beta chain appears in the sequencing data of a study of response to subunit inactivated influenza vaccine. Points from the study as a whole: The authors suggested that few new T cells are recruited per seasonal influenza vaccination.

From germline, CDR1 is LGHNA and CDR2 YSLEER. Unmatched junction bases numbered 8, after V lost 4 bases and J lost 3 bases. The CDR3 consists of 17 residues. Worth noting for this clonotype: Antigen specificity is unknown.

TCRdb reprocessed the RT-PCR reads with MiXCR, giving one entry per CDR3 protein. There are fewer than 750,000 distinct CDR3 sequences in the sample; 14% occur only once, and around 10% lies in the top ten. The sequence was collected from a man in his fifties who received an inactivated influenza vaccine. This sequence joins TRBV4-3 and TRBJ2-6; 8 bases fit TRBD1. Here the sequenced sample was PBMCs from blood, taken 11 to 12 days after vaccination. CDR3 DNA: TGCGCCAGCAGCCTTGGCCACAGGGGGAGTGGGGCCAACGTCCTGACTTTC. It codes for CASSLGHRGSGANVLTF.